The 11 T cell receptor beta chains reported below all come from one sample, sequenced in a study of T cell responses to AZD1222 COVID-19 vaccine. TCRdb keeps only in-frame clones here, not all; method: immunoSEQ multiplex PCR. The table lists about 130,000 clones, about 91% of them singletons. Sample: peripheral blood, taken 28 days after the second AZD1222 dose. Receptors originate from an adult who received the AZD1222 COVID-19 vaccine.

This sequence joins TRBV18 and TRBJ2-7, with D maybe TRBD2 (5 bases). The CDR3 has 13 residues. V was shortened by 2 bases and J by 3 bases, with 8 bases between the two germline ends. Germline V CDR1 and CDR2: KGHSH, LQKENI. The CDR3 DNA sequence: TGTGCCAGCTCACCAGCAGCGGACTACGAGCAGTACGTC. Amino acids: CASSPAADYEQYV.

CDR3 coding DNA: TGTGCCTGGAGTGGGGTTGGAGGAAAACTGTTTTTT. This encodes CAWSGVGGKLFF. The rearrangement joins TRBV30 to TRBJ1-4; D remains unclear. Germline V lookup: CDR1 GTSNPN, CDR2 SVGIG (reference sequence). V was cut by 1 base and J by 10 bases, with 10 bases left in between. CDR3 length: 12 residues. Supplemented by reference TRBV30 and TRBJ1-4, the full variable domain reads SQTIHQWPATLVQPVGSPLSLECTVEGTSNPNLYWYRQAAGRGLQLLFYSVGIGQISSEVPQNLSASRPQDRQFILSSKKLLLSDSGFYLCAWSGVGGKLFFGSGTQLSVL.

The J gene is TRBJ1-6, the V gene TRBV7-8; D possibly corresponds to TRBD1 (5 bases). CDR3 size: 16 residues. Germline CDR1 reads SGHVS; CDR2 reads FQNEAQ. The V gene lost 2 bases and the J gene lost 9 bases, with 17 bases spanning the gap. The CDR3 protein is CASSLSAARDLSPLHF. The DNA for the CDR3 is TGTGCCAGCAGCTTAAGCGCGGCAAGGGACCTTTCACCCCTCCACTTT.

The DNA for the CDR3 is TGTGCCAGCAGTGCCACCCAGGGGGCGCGTAATGAAAAACTGTTTTTT. Translating it yields CASSATQGARNEKLFF. The chain joins TRBV25-1 to TRBJ1-4; the match to TRBD1 covers 8 bases. In germline, CDR1 is MGHDK, CDR2 SYGVNS. The CDR3 is 16 residues long. The ends lost 4 bases at V and 4 bases at J; junction bases unmatched: 8.

The V call is TRBV6-2 or TRBV6-3, the J call TRBJ2-1; 16 positions agree with TRBD2. The CDR3 is made up of 19 amino acids. V was clipped by 1 base and J by 7 bases; unmatched bases: 10. Germline V gene sequence: CDR1 MNHEY, CDR2 SVGEGT. Here the CDR3 DNA reads TGTGCCAGCAGTTACTGGATACCGGGACTAGCGGGAGGGCAAAATGAGCAGTTCTTC. Its translation: CASSYWIPGLAGGQNEQFF.

CDR3 DNA: TGTGCCAGCAGTCCTTCAAAGCTCGGGACAGAAGCTTTCTTT. Protein product: CASSPSKLGTEAFF. V usage is TRBV28 and J usage is TRBJ1-1, with a tentative D call TRBD1 (6 bases). This CDR3 contains 14 residues. Trimming removed 5 bases from V and 8 bases from J, with 18 bases in between. Looked up from germline, CDR1 is MDHEN and CDR2 is SYDVKM.

This chain uses TRBV2 with TRBJ2-1; D unclear. This CDR3 has 15 residues. With 6 bases removed from V and 6 bases from J, the gap between germline ends came to 18 bases. Per the germline V gene, CDR1 is SNHLY and CDR2 is FYNNEI. CDR3 sequence reads: CASSVDLIQGNEQFF. CDR3 nucleotides: TGTGCCAGCAGCGTCGACTTAATACAAGGCAATGAGCAGTTCTTC.

The J gene is TRBJ1-1, the V gene TRBV7-9; D might be TRBD1 (6 bases). Germline V gene data show CDR1 as SEHNR and CDR2 as FQNEAQ (reference sequence). The CDR3 length is 15 residues. V gave up 6 bases and J gave up 2 bases, with 16 bases separating them. The CDR3 region has the DNA TGTGCCAGCAGACCCAAAACAGGGAGAAACACTGAAGCTTTCTTT. Encoded protein: CASRPKTGRNTEAFF. The full variable domain, with the rest looked up from reference TRBV7-9 and TRBJ1-1, is DTGVSQNPRHKITKRGQNVTFRCDPISEHNRLYWYRQTLGQGPEFLTYFQNEAQLEKSRLLSDRFSAERPKGSFSTLEIQRTEQGDSAMYLCASRPKTGRNTEAFFGQGTRLTVV.

The chain employs TRBV7-2 and TRBJ1-1, with unresolved D. The CDR3 contains 15 residues. V shed 2 bases and J shed 6 bases, with 16 bases lying between them. Germline-derived CDR1 and CDR2 are SGHTA and FQGNSA. CDR3 sequence reads: CASSLQRLPNAEAFF. DNA of the CDR3: TGTGCCAGCAGCTTACAGAGGTTACCTAACGCTGAAGCTTTCTTT.

The chain links TRBV10-3 to TRBJ1-2; no clear D gene. This CDR3 is built from 14 residues. Per the germline V gene, CDR1 is ENHRY and CDR2 is SYGVKD. V lost 7 bases to trimming and J lost 0 bases, with 12 bases between them. The CDR3, as DNA: TGTGCCATCACCCCGAGCACCGCTAACTATGGCTACACCTTC. This gives the protein CAITPSTANYGYTF.

This chain links TRBV4-2 with TRBJ1-4; perhaps TRBD1 as D (5 bases). V lost 0 bases and J lost 7, with 15 bases in between. Germline CDR1 and CDR2: LGHNA and YNFKEQ. CDR3 length: 16 amino acids. Written as DNA, the CDR3 is TGTGCCAGCAGCCAAGATCCGCGGGGGAATTTTGAAAAACTGTTTTTT. It codes for CASSQDPRGNFEKLFF.